This T cell receptor (beta chain) appears in the sequencing data of a study of T cell changes during pregnancy in multiple sclerosis. The CDR3 runs to 14 residues. Trimming removed 5 bases from V and 9 bases from J, with 17 bases in between. Germline assignment: CDR1 MRHNA and CDR2 SNTAGT. Repertoires were generated with immunoSEQ multiplex PCR, while TCRdb's copy carries only in-frame clones and drops some. The sample contains 45,000 to 55,000 clones, about 88% of which appear only once. The source was CD4+ T cells from peripheral blood mononuclear cells, collected in the second trimester of pregnancy. V is TRBV6-4 and J is TRBJ2-1, with TRBD2 as a possible D gene (6 bases). The receptor comes from a female donor with multiple sclerosis, enrolled in a pregnancy study. Here the CDR3 DNA reads TGTGCCAGCAGTAAAGAGGAGGGCCGGGGTGAGCAGTTCTTC. It specifies CASSKEEGRGEQFF.